This T cell receptor beta chain was observed in a study of shared clonotypes between healthy human individuals. Study-wide context: Donor composition was two women and three men, aged 18 to 49.

Germline-derived CDR1 and CDR2 are ENHRY and SYGVKD. This CDR3 region has 15 residues. Germline trimming cut 3 bases from V and 5 bases from J; bases unmatched to any gene: 7. Only in-frame clones appear in the TCRdb table, and some are missing; sequencing was by immunoSEQ multiplex PCR. The repertoire consists of 2 million to 2.5 million clones, with approximately 95% occurring once and the leading ten covering around 0.13%. Broader study findings: Despite large depth, sorted-subset datasets appeared incompletely sequenced. Generation probabilities of non-shared clonotypes were lower (relative to those shared by all four donors).

Concerning this clone itself: No antigen is known for it.

The material sequenced was naive CD4+ T cells sorted from blood. Subset meaning: CD45RA+ positively selected. The clonotype was recovered from a man between 18 and 35 years old in good health. V is TRBV10-3 and J is TRBJ1-1; 9 bases align to TRBD1. The CDR3 sequence is CAISEGQGRRTEAFF. CDR3 in DNA: TGTGCCATCAGTGAAGGACAGGGGCGTAGGACTGAAGCTTTCTTT.